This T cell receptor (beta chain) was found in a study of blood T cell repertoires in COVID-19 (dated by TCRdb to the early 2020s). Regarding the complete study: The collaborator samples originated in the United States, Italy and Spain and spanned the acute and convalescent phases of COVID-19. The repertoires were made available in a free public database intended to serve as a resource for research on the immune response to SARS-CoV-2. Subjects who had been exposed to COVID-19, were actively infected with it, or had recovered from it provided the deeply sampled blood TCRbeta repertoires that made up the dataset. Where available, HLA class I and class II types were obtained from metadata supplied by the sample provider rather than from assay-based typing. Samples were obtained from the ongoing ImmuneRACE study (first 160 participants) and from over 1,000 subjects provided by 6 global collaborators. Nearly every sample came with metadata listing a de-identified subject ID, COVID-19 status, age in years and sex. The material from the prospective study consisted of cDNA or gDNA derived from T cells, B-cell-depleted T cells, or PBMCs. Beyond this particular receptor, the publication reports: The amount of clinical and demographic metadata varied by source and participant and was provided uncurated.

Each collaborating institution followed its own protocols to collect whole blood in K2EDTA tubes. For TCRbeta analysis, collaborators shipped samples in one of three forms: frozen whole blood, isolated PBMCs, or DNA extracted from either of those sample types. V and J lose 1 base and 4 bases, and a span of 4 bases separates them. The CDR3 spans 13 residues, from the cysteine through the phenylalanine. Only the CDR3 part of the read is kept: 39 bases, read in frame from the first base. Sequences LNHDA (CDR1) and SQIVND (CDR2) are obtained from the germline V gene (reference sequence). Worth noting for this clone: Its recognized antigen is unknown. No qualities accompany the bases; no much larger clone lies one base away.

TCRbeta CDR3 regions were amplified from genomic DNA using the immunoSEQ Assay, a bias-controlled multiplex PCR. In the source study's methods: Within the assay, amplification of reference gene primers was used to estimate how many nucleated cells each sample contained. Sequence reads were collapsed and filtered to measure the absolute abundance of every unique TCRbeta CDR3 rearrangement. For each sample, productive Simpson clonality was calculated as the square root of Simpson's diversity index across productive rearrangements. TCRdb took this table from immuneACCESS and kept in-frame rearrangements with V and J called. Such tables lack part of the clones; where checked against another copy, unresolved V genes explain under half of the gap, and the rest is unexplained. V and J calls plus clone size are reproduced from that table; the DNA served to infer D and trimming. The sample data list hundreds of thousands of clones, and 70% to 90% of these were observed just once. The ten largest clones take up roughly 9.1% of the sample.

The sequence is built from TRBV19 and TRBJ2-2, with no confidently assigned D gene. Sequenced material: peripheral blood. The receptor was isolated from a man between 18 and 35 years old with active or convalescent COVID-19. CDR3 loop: CASSIAGTGELFF. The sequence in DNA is TGTGCCAGTAGTATAGCGGGCACCGGGGAGCTGTTTTTT.